Listed below are T cell receptor beta chains from one sample, sequenced in a study of vaccination and CD4 T cells after COVID-19. No antigens are known for them. MiXCR, applied by TCRdb to the PCR reads, yields one record per CDR3 protein. The sample contains about 20,000 distinct CDR3 sequences, just over 60% of which appear only once. What was sequenced was CD4+ T cells from blood, cultured in vitro. The source of these receptors is a human donor who had recovered from COVID-19. The CDR3 runs from the conserved cysteine through the conserved F or W. D genes are given only for firm matches. Where a row states a size, it is once, few, many or the class of an expanded clone; other rows omit it.

v_gene	abundance	d_gene	j_gene	CDR3aa	CDR3nt
TRBV6-2/TRBV6-3	once	.	TRBJ1-1	CASSYQARNTEAFF	TGTGCCAGCAGTTACCAGGCTCGGAACACTGAAGCTTTCTTT
TRBV11-2	.	.	TRBJ1-1	CASSLEREGRAEAFF	TGTGCCAGCAGCTTAGAAAGGGAGGGGCGGGCTGAAGCTTTCTTT
TRBV20-1	.	.	TRBJ1-1	CSAPWGSNLEAFF	TGCAGTGCCCCCTGGGGCAGTAATCTTGAAGCTTTCTTT
TRBV10-3	.	TRBD1	TRBJ1-2	CATSRTGGGYTF	TGTGCCACAAGCCGGACAGGGGGTGGCTACACCTTC
TRBV7-8	few	TRBD1	TRBJ1-5	CASSPEGGQQPQHF	TGTGCCAGCAGCCCCGAAGGGGGCCAGCAGCCCCAGCATTTT
TRBV30	few	TRBD1	TRBJ1-1	CAWSRQGDTEAFF	TGTGCCTGGAGCCGACAGGGGGACACTGAAGCTTTCTTT
TRBV11-2	large	TRBD2	TRBJ2-2	CASRPVGGREYTGELFF	TGTGCCAGCAGGCCAGTCGGGGGGAGGGAGTATACCGGGGAGCTGTTTTTT
TRBV7-2	.	.	TRBJ2-2	CANSFTQGGTGELFF	TGTGCCAACAGCTTCACACAGGGAGGGACCGGGGAGCTGTTTTTT
TRBV10-3	.	.	TRBJ1-1	CAIKDSLNTEAFF	TGTGCCATCAAGGACAGCTTGAACACTGAAGCTTTCTTT
TRBV12-3/TRBV12-4	few	.	TRBJ2-1	CASSLEGEGYNEQFF	TGTGCCAGCAGTTTAGAGGGGGAAGGCTACAATGAGCAGTTCTTC
TRBV2	.	.	TRBJ2-6	CASSRSGASPANVLTF	TGTGCCAGCAGTCGCTCGGGGGCATCTCCCGCCAACGTCCTGACTTTC
TRBV6-2/TRBV6-3	.	.	TRBJ2-3	CASRRLVLTDTQYF	TGTGCCAGCAGGAGACTAGTGCTCACAGATACGCAGTATTTT
TRBV7-8	.	TRBD2	TRBJ2-3	CASSLETSGLAGGADTQYF	TGTGCCAGCAGCTTAGAAACTTCGGGACTAGCGGGAGGGGCAGATACGCAGTATTTT
TRBV19	.	.	TRBJ1-1	CASSIAASGRAEAFF	TGTGCCAGTAGTATAGCGGCGTCGGGGCGCGCTGAAGCTTTCTTT
TRBV20-1	.	TRBD1	TRBJ1-2	CSARPGQGFGYTF	TGCAGTGCTAGACCGGGACAGGGGTTTGGCTACACCTTC
TRBV7-3	.	TRBD2	TRBJ2-3	CASSLTSGGNTDTQYF	TGTGCCAGCAGCCTTACGAGCGGGGGCAACACAGATACGCAGTATTTT
TRBV20-1	.	.	TRBJ2-2	CSARDRANTGELFF	TGCAGTGCTAGAGACAGGGCGAACACCGGGGAGCTGTTTTTT
TRBV11-3	.	.	TRBJ1-3	CASSSTGPAGNTIYF	TGTGCCAGCAGCTCGACGGGGCCTGCGGGGAACACCATATATTTT
TRBV5-8	.	TRBD2	TRBJ2-5	CASSQGGLARQETQYF	TGTGCCAGCAGCCAGGGGGGACTAGCGAGACAAGAGACCCAGTACTTC
TRBV6-5	few	.	TRBJ1-5	CASSYSRQDQPQHF	TGTGCCAGCAGTTACTCAAGACAGGATCAGCCCCAGCATTTT
TRBV6-2/TRBV6-3	.	.	TRBJ1-5	CASSPTDRNQPQHF	TGTGCCAGCAGTCCGACAGATCGCAATCAGCCCCAGCATTTT
TRBV6-1	.	.	TRBJ1-2	CASRAGATGYYGYTF	TGTGCCAGCAGAGCAGGGGCGACTGGGTACTATGGCTACACCTTC
TRBV6-1	.	.	TRBJ1-2	CASSEGKGYTF	TGTGCCAGCAGTGAGGGTAAGGGCTACACCTTC
TRBV6-5	.	.	TRBJ1-2	CASSYSGGYSNYGYTF	TGTGCCAGCAGTTACTCAGGCGGCTATAGTAACTATGGCTACACCTTC
TRBV1	.	.	TRBJ2-3	CTSSQDPRYRLAGERTDTQYF	TGCACCAGCAGCCAAGACCCCCGCTACAGACTAGCGGGAGAAAGAACAGATACGCAGTATTTT
TRBV5-4	.	TRBD1	TRBJ1-1	CASSLGTGLNTEAFF	TGTGCCAGCAGCTTGGGGACAGGGCTGAACACTGAAGCTTTCTTT
TRBV6-1	.	.	TRBJ1-1	CASRENRETEAFF	TGTGCCAGCAGAGAGAACAGGGAAACTGAAGCTTTCTTT
TRBV24-1	.	.	TRBJ2-2	CATSDPTGADTGELFF	TGTGCCACCAGTGATCCCACAGGTGCGGACACCGGGGAGCTGTTTTTT
TRBV7-3	.	.	TRBJ2-5	CASSLHAGRPPETQYF	TGTGCCAGCAGCTTACACGCGGGAAGACCCCCAGAGACCCAGTACTTC
TRBV7-3	.	.	TRBJ2-1	CASSLTRDGYNEQFF	TGTGCCAGCAGCTTAACTCGGGACGGATACAATGAGCAGTTCTTC
TRBV30	.	.	TRBJ1-1	CAWSQGSTEAFF	TGTGCCTGGAGTCAGGGGAGTACTGAAGCTTTCTTT